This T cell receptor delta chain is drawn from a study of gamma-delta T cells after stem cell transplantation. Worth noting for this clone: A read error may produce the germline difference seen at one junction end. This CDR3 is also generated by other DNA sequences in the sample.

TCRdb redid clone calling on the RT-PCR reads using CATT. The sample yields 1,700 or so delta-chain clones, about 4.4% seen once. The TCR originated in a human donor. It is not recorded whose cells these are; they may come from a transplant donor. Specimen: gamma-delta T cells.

CDR3 nucleotides: TGTGCCTGTGACCCGACCGGGATAAACTCCTGGGACACTCGACAGATGTTTTTC. Residues: CACDPTGINSWDTRQMFF. J is TRDJ3 and V is TRDV2; D might be TRDD3 (6 bases). This CDR3 is 18 amino acids long. Germline loops: CDR1 GEAIGNYY, CDR2 EKD.